The 25 T cell receptor beta chains presented below share a single source sample, sequenced in a study of cytomegalovirus exposure and HLA in healthy donors. The PCR was carried out with 60 Vbeta primers and 13 Jbeta primers. The repertoire was sequenced with immunoSEQ multiplex PCR; TCRdb's copy has only in-frame clones and lacks some. The profile shows roughly 190,000 clones, over 80% of them singletons. Sample: PBMCs. These receptor sequences come from a man aged 25-45 years in good health and CMV-seronegative.

The chain couples TRBV7-2 to TRBJ2-7, with a tentative D call TRBD2 (6 bases). Germline-derived CDR1 and CDR2 are SGHTA and FQGNSA. CDR3 length: 15 amino acids. Trimming cost V 5 bases and J 2 bases, with 16 bases left between them. CDR3 coding DNA: TGTGCCAGCAGCCCGGGGACTCCCAGCCCCTACGAGCAGTACTTC. Protein product: CASSPGTPSPYEQYF.

V usage is TRBV28 and J usage is TRBJ1-5, with 8 nucleotides matching TRBD1. CDR1 and CDR2 from the germline V gene are MDHEN and SYDVKM. CDR3 length: 16 residues. V shed 5 bases and J 6 bases; nucleotides not matched to a gene: 12. The CDR3 region has the DNA TGTGCCAGCAGTCTAACCCAGGGGGCTTCCCTTCAGCCCCAGCATTTT. Translated: CASSLTQGASLQPQHF. Full variable domain (missing parts from reference TRBV28 and TRBJ1-5): DVKVTQSSRYLVKRTGEKVFLECVQDMDHENMFWYRQDPGLGLRLIYFSYDVKMKEKGDIPEGYSVSREKKERFSLILESASTNQTSMYLCASSLTQGASLQPQHFGDGTRLSIL.

This chain uses TRBV7-2 with TRBJ2-1, with D possibly matching TRBD2 (5 bases). The germline CDR1 and CDR2 sequences are SGHTA and FQGNSA. V was trimmed by 5 bases and J by 8 bases, leaving 13 bases between them. The CDR3 is made up of 13 amino acids. The CDR3: CASSVDGVDEQFF. The CDR3 nucleotides read TGTGCCAGCAGCGTGGACGGGGTCGATGAGCAGTTCTTC. Based on the CDR3 plus reference TRBV7-2 and TRBJ2-1, the full variable domain is GAGVSQSPSNKVTEKGKDVELRCDPISGHTALYWYRQSLGQGLEFLIYFQGNSAPDKSGLPSDRFSAERTGGSVSTLTIQRTQQEDSAVYLCASSVDGVDEQFFGPGTRLTVL.

The chain recombines TRBV2 with TRBJ1-4; D gene ambiguous. The CDR3 is made up of 13 amino acids. V lost 8 bases to trimming and J lost 5 bases, with 12 bases between them. Germline CDR1 reads SNHLY; CDR2 reads FYNNEI. This chain's CDR3 is CASSVTENEKLFF. CDR3 nucleotide sequence: TGTGCCAGCTCAGTGACGGAGAATGAAAAACTGTTTTTT.

The chain employs TRBV7-6 and TRBJ2-5; D is possibly TRBD2 (6 bases). Germline CDR1 and CDR2: SGHVS and FNYEAQ. Deletions cut 4 bases from V and 0 bases from J, with 12 bases between. The length of the CDR3 is 15 residues. CDR3 amino acids: CASSWDSRDQETQYF. CDR3 sequence (DNA): TGTGCCAGCAGCTGGGACTCACGGGACCAAGAGACCCAGTACTTC.

In this sample, this clone turned up a few times. Additional DNA sequences in this sample encode the identical CDR3. V gene TRBV27 combines with J gene TRBJ1-1; D possibly corresponds to TRBD1 (5 bases). Germline CDR1 and CDR2: MNHEY and SMNVEV (reference sequence). There are 13 residues in the CDR3. The germline V and J ends were trimmed by 3 bases and 1 base, with 6 bases remaining between them. CDR3 amino acids: CASSFTGNTEAFF. Written as DNA, the CDR3 is TGTGCCAGCAGTTTTACAGGGAACACTGAAGCTTTCTTT.

This chain links TRBV25-1 with TRBJ1-6, with 9 bases aligning to TRBD1. Germline V gene lookup returns CDR1 MGHDK and CDR2 SYGVNS. V shed 4 bases and J 9 bases; nucleotides not matched to a gene: 10. There are 16 residues in the CDR3. CDR3 amino acids: CASSGTGGAGSSPLHF. DNA of the CDR3: TGTGCCAGCAGTGGCACAGGGGGCGCCGGTTCTTCACCCCTCCACTTT. Using reference TRBV25-1 and TRBJ1-6 for the parts outside the CDR3, the full variable domain is EADIYQTPRYLVIGTGKKITLECSQTMGHDKMYWYQQDPGMELHLIHYSYGVNSTEKGDLSSESTVSRIRTEHFPLTLESARPSHTSQYLCASSGTGGAGSSPLHFGNGTRLTVT.

This sequence joins TRBV14 and TRBJ2-1, with D unresolved. The CDR3 totals 14 residues. V dropped 1 base and J dropped 8 bases, with 12 bases sitting between them. Germline CDR1 is SGHDN and CDR2 is FVKESK. CDR3 bases: TGTGCCAGCAGCCAAGCTCGGCTGGGCGATGAGCAGTTCTTC. It yields the protein CASSQARLGDEQFF.

Turning to this clone: The junction differs from germline at one of its ends, possibly a read error. The DNA of the CDR3 is TGTTCCAGCAGCACGGGGGGGCGGACAGGGGTTTATGAGCAGTTCTTC. Translating it yields CSSSTGGRTGVYEQFF. V is TRBV7-9 and J is TRBJ2-1; D possibly corresponds to TRBD1 (9 bases). Germline V gene sequence: CDR1 SEHNR, CDR2 FQNEAQ (reference sequence). This CDR3 has 16 amino acids.

The V gene is TRBV6-5, the J gene TRBJ1-4; TRBD1 matches at 7 bases. This CDR3 is 15 amino acids long. Trimming took 5 bases from V and 4 from J; bases not matched to a gene: 7. In germline, CDR1 is MNHEY, CDR2 SVGAGI. The CDR3 DNA follows: TGTGCCAGCAGTCCACAGGGGTCTCATAATGAAAAACTGTTTTTT. It translates to CASSPQGSHNEKLFF.

J is TRBJ2-2 and V is TRBV11-3; tentative D call: TRBD2 (5 bases). V lost 1 base and J lost 2, with 8 bases in between. Germline V lookup: CDR1 SGHNT, CDR2 YENEEA. The length of the CDR3 is 15 residues. Written as DNA, the CDR3 is TGTGCCAGCAGCTTAGGCCGACTAAACACCGGGGAGCTGTTTTTT. This encodes CASSLGRLNTGELFF.

The chain carries TRBV28 and TRBJ2-4; TRBD1 matches at 8 bases. Per germline, CDR1 MDHEN and CDR2 SYDVKM. Trimming took 3 bases from V and 1 from J; bases not matched to a gene: 5. The CDR3 has 16 residues. The CDR3 DNA reads TGTGCCAGCAGTTTTTTGCGGACAGGGGCCAAAAACATTCAGTACTTC. Residues: CASSFLRTGAKNIQYF.

The rearrangement joins TRBV28 to TRBJ1-2, with D perhaps TRBD1 (5 bases). The length of the CDR3 is 16 residues. Between the trimmed V and J ends, which lost 7 bases and 2 bases, there was a span of 20 bases. Germline CDR1 reads MDHEN; CDR2 reads SYDVKM. The CDR3 spells CASTLTPAGPNYGYTF. The DNA for the CDR3 is TGTGCCAGCACACTCACCCCGGCAGGGCCGAACTATGGCTACACCTTC.

This chain connects TRBV11-3 to TRBJ1-1; maybe TRBD1 (6 bases). This CDR3 has 16 amino acids. Germline values: CDR1 SGHNT, CDR2 YENEEA. Trimming left V 1 base short and J 4 bases short, with 16 bases between. CDR3 in DNA: TGTGCCAGCAGCTTAGGGCCGGCAGGGGACGGCACTGAAGCTTTCTTT. It specifies CASSLGPAGDGTEAFF. The variable domain in full, completed from reference TRBV11-3 and TRBJ1-1, reads EAGVVQSPRYKIIEKKQPVAFWCNPISGHNTLYWYLQNLGQGPELLIRYENEEAVDDSQLPKDRFSAERLKGVDSTLKIQPAELGDSAVYLCASSLGPAGDGTEAFFGQGTRLTVV.

DNA for the CDR3: TGTGCCAGCAGACAGGGACAGGGGAATGAAAAACTGTTTTTT. Protein sequence: CASRQGQGNEKLFF. The V gene is TRBV7-9, the J gene TRBJ1-4; 10 bases are a match to TRBD1. The V gene's germline CDR1 is SEHNR and CDR2 FQNEAQ (reference sequence). V shed 6 bases, J shed 5 bases, and the junction held 3 bases outside the gene matches. The CDR3 is 14 residues long.

The chain employs TRBV7-9 and TRBJ1-4; 8 nucleotides align to TRBD1. After removal of 5 bases from V and 5 bases from J, the junction contained 7 bases not matched to a gene. The CDR3 spans 15 residues. Per the germline V gene, CDR1 is SEHNR and CDR2 is FQNEAQ (reference sequence). The CDR3 loop reads CASSQITGGNEKLFF. CDR3 nucleotide sequence: TGTGCCAGCAGCCAAATAACAGGGGGGAATGAAAAACTGTTTTTT.

The J gene is TRBJ2-3, the V gene TRBV2, with unresolved D. The ends were cut back, 6 bases at V and 4 bases at J, with 11 bases in the middle. CDR1 is SNHLY, CDR2 FYNNEI, per germline. There are 13 residues in the CDR3. Written as DNA, the CDR3 is TGTGCCAGCAGCGCTCGAGCCCCAGATACGCAGTATTTT. Translating it yields CASSARAPDTQYF.

The chain has TRBV2 and TRBJ1-1; 7 bases are shared with TRBD1. V shed 5 bases and J 1 base; nucleotides not matched to a gene: 7. Germline V gene sequence: CDR1 SNHLY, CDR2 FYNNEI. The CDR3 is made up of 15 amino acids. The DNA for the CDR3 is TGTGCCAGCAGTAGGGCCGGGACAGCGAACACTGAAGCTTTCTTT. Translation gives CASSRAGTANTEAFF.

The chain joins TRBV6-5 to TRBJ1-1; D not certain. In germline, CDR1 is MNHEY, CDR2 SVGAGI. CDR3 length: 11 amino acids. Between the trimmed V and J ends, which lost 7 bases and 5 bases, there was a span of 8 bases. In nucleotides, the CDR3 is TGTGCCAGCATGGCGGAGACTGAAGCTTTCTTT. Protein: CASMAETEAFF.

J is TRBJ2-6 and V is TRBV5-1, with a tentative D call TRBD1 (6 bases). Trimming took off 3 bases at V and 2 bases at J, with 12 bases between the two ends. This CDR3 is 16 amino acids long. Germline CDR1 SGHRS, CDR2 YFSETQ. The CDR3 region has the DNA TGCGCCAGCAGCTATCAGGGGACCGCTGGGGCCAACGTCCTGACTTTC. It yields the protein CASSYQGTAGANVLTF.

The chain recombines TRBV6-5 with TRBJ2-3; weak D call: TRBD1 (7 bases). Germline V gene sequence: CDR1 MNHEY, CDR2 SVGAGI. This CDR3 contains 15 residues. V lost 6 bases and J lost 4, with 17 bases in between. The CDR3 DNA follows: TGTGCCAGCAGGCCGCAGGGGGGTCCACCAGATACGCAGTATTTT. Its translation is CASRPQGGPPDTQYF.

With respect to this clone: One end of the junction fails to match germline, which may point to a read error. This chain joins TRBV5-6 and TRBJ1-6, with D unresolved. CDR3 length equals 13 residues. Germline V gives CDR1 SGHDT, CDR2 YYEEEE. The CDR3 sequence is CASSLGLNSPLHF. The DNA for the CDR3 is TGTGCCAGCAGTTTGGGCCTAAATTCACCCCTCCACTTT.

A remark on this clone: A junction boundary mismatches the germline segment, possibly from a read error. This chain joins TRBV28 and TRBJ1-2; the D is unclear. This CDR3 comprises 11 residues. Germline assignment: CDR1 MDHEN and CDR2 SYDVKM. CDR3 sequence reads: CASSILGVVGF. The CDR3 region has the DNA TGTGCCAGCAGCATACTCGGGGTCGTAGGCTTC.

In this sample, this clone turned up a few times. The CDR3 coding sequence is TGTGCCAGCAGTACCGACCGGGACAGCGATGAGCAGTTCTTC. Its translation is CASSTDRDSDEQFF. The V call is TRBV28, the J call TRBJ2-1; 7 positions match TRBD1. Trimming at V came to 5 bases and at J to 8 bases, leaving 9 bases not matched to a gene. Germline CDR1 reads MDHEN; CDR2 reads SYDVKM. The CDR3 totals 14 residues.

This sequence joins TRBV6-5 and TRBJ2-5; 9 bases match TRBD1. The assigned J gene may be wrong: the sequence end matches TRBJ2-7 better. The germline gives CDR1 MNHEY, CDR2 SVGAGI. This CDR3 region has 14 residues. The CDR3 loop reads CASSGTGGVYEQYF. The DNA for the CDR3 is TGTGCCAGCAGTGGAACAGGGGGCGTCTACGAGCAGTACTTC.